One and the same sample provided the 14 T cell receptor beta chains below, sequenced in a study of CD8+CD57+ T cells in acquired aplastic anemia. It was genomic DNA that served as the template for profiling TCR beta VDJ and CDR3. TCRdb reanalysed the reads using MiXCR and keeps one entry per CDR3 protein. This table has around 250,000 distinct CDR3 sequences, roughly 80% appearing once. The authors sequenced patients whose flow cytometry had shown CD8+CD57+ cell expansion. Sequenced material: sorted CD4+, CD8+, or CD8+CD57+ T cells (not recorded which) from PBMCs. Every receptor here comes from a human donor with aplastic anemia.

The chain joins TRBV7-9 to TRBJ2-5, with TRBD2 matching 9 bases. Germline V gene sequence: CDR1 SEHNR, CDR2 FQNEAQ (reference sequence). The junction had 15 bases not matched to a gene; V was cut back by 6 bases and J by 10 bases. The length of the CDR3 is 15 residues. This CDR3 reads CASSSSGTWGASQYF. CDR3 nucleotides: TGTGCCAGCAGTTCTAGCGGGACTTGGGGGGCGAGCCAGTACTTC.

For this clonotype: At one boundary the junction diverges from the germline segment, which might be a read error. The chain recombines TRBV11-3 with TRBJ2-3, with TRBD1 as a possible D gene (7 bases). Germline V gene lookup returns CDR1 SGHNT and CDR2 YENEEA. CDR3 length: 15 residues. CDR3 coding DNA: TGTGCCAGCAGCCTAGATCCCAGGGGGGCAGATACGCAGTATTTT. This sequence encodes CASSLDPRGADTQYF.

In the case of this clonotype: The junction departs from germline at one end; a sequencing error may be responsible. V is TRBV7-8 and J is TRBJ2-3; 9 nucleotides align to TRBD1. The CDR3 contains 14 residues. CDR1 SGHVS and CDR2 FQNEAQ come from the germline V gene. The CDR3 region has the DNA TGTGCCAGCAGCCTACAGGGGGCGGACCGGGTCAATAATTTT. This codes for CASSLQGADRVNNF. Together with reference TRBV7-8 and TRBJ2-3, the CDR3 gives the full variable domain: GAGVSQSPRYKVAKRGQDVALRCDPISGHVSLFWYQQALGQGPEFLTYFQNEAQLDKSGLPSDRFFAERPEGSVSTLKIQRTQQEDSAVYLCASSLQGADRVNNFGPGTRLTVL.

The rearrangement uses TRBV11-3 and TRBJ2-3; no clear D. CDR3 length equals 14 residues. Looked up from germline, CDR1 is SGHNT and CDR2 is YENEEA. V gave up 0 bases and J gave up 6 bases, with 10 bases separating them. The CDR3 is CASSLEPGADTQYF. CDR3 bases: TGTGCCAGCAGCTTAGAGCCAGGCGCCGATACGCAGTATTTT. Full variable domain (remainder filled in from reference TRBV11-3 and TRBJ2-3): EAGVVQSPRYKIIEKKQPVAFWCNPISGHNTLYWYLQNLGQGPELLIRYENEEAVDDSQLPKDRFSAERLKGVDSTLKIQPAELGDSAVYLCASSLEPGADTQYFGPGTRLTVL.

The V call is TRBV7-3, the J call TRBJ1-2; D possibly corresponds to TRBD1 (5 bases). This CDR3 spans 16 amino acids. CDR1 is SGHTA and CDR2 is FQGTGA in the germline V gene. Trimming cost V 3 bases and J 10 bases, with 24 bases left between them. In DNA form, the CDR3 reads TGTGCCAGCAGCTTGGAGAGGGACGGGCTTGTATACTTCTACACCTTC. This encodes CASSLERDGLVYFYTF.

The chain employs TRBV20-1 and TRBJ2-7, with 15 positions matching TRBD2. V trimming: 3 bases; J trimming: 2 bases; junction bases outside the gene matches: 11. Per the germline V gene, CDR1 is DFQATT and CDR2 is SNEGSKA (reference sequence). This CDR3 is built from 18 residues. CDR3 nucleotide sequence: TGCAGTGCTAGGCCACCGGGACTAGCGGGGGGACAGCCCTACGAGCAGTACTTC. As protein: CSARPPGLAGGQPYEQYF.

At least ten counts were recorded for this clonotype. The chain combines TRBV6-6 with TRBJ2-7, with 7 bases identical to TRBD2. The CDR3 extends over 14 amino acids. V shed 0 bases and J 5 bases; nucleotides not matched to a gene: 4. Germline V lookup: CDR1 MNHNY, CDR2 SVGAGI (reference sequence). The CDR3 DNA follows: TGTGCCAGCAGTTACTCTCCAGGGAGGGACGAGCAGTACTTC. It yields the protein CASSYSPGRDEQYF.

About this clonotype: One end of the junction varies from germline; a read error may be responsible. This chain uses TRBV19 with TRBJ1-2, with D uncertain. Germline V gene sequence: CDR1 LNHDA, CDR2 SQIVND (reference sequence). This CDR3 comprises 12 residues. CDR3 sequence: CASSKASEAYNF. In nucleotides, the CDR3 is TGTGCCAGTAGTAAAGCTAGCGAAGCCTACAACTTC.

The count of this clonotype is one. The V gene is TRBV29-1, the J gene TRBJ2-2, with 7 bases matching TRBD1. The CDR3 runs 13 residues. V shed 6 bases and J 4 bases; nucleotides not matched to a gene: 5. The germline gives CDR1 SQVTM, CDR2 ANQGSEA. CDR3 coding DNA: TGCAGCGTAGGATCAGGGGGCACCGGGGAGCTGTTTTTT. Its translation: CSVGSGGTGELFF.

This clonotype was recorded a few times. V gene TRBV9 combines with J gene TRBJ2-1; TRBD2 is a possible D gene (5 bases). V lost 4 bases to trimming and J lost 0 bases, with 11 bases between them. The CDR3 runs 15 residues. Per germline, CDR1 SGDLS and CDR2 YYNGEE. The CDR3 nucleotides read TGTGCCAGCAGCCCCCGGGAAGACTCCTACAATGAGCAGTTCTTC. This encodes CASSPREDSYNEQFF.

This clonotype has more than one count but fewer than ten. The CDR3 bases are TGTGCCAGTAGTATTTCTTGGGGGTACAATCAGCCCCAGCAGTTTGTC. Protein: CASSISWGYNQPQQFV. This sequence joins TRBV19 and TRBJ2-7; D tentatively fits TRBD1 or TRBD2 (5 bases each). The CDR3 is made up of 16 amino acids. Germline V gene sequence: CDR1 LNHDA, CDR2 SQIVND (reference sequence).

A note on this clonotype: Germline and junction disagree at one end, which may indicate a read error. This chain uses TRBV9 with TRBJ2-6; the D call may be TRBD1 or TRBD2 (6 bases each). Per germline, CDR1 SGDLS and CDR2 YYNGEE. The CDR3 spans 16 residues. The CDR3 region is CASSVGGSHGGNVLTF. The CDR3, as DNA: TGTGCCAGCAGCGTGGGGGGCAGCCACGGGGGCAACGTCCTGACTTTC.

Comments on this clonotype: An end of the junction differs from the germline gene, which may be a read error. J is TRBJ1-4 and V is TRBV20-1; 7 bases agree with TRBD1. Germline values: CDR1 DFQATT, CDR2 SNEGSKA (reference sequence). The CDR3 is 15 residues long. DNA for the CDR3: TGCAGTGCTAGAGATGAGGGACAGCCTAAGGAAAAACTGTTTTTT. This codes for CSARDEGQPKEKLFF.

With regard to this clonotype: At one end, the junction sequence differs from germline, possibly due to a read error. The chain uses TRBV2 and TRBJ2-7; D unresolved. The CDR3 sequence is 14 residues long. Looked up from germline, CDR1 is SNHLY and CDR2 is FYNNEI. The CDR3 loop reads CASSESGGSYDEQF. CDR3 bases: TGTGCCAGCAGCGAATCTGGCGGATCCTACGATGAGCAGTTC.